Listed here are 30 T cell receptor beta chains from one sample, sequenced in a study of T-cell memory formation after mild COVID-19. One entry per CDR3 protein results from TCRdb running MiXCR on the 5' RACE reads. The sample contains some 310,000 distinct CDR3 sequences, 20% to 25% of which appear only once. Input material: PBMCs or a T cell subset sorted from them (not recorded which). These receptor sequences come from a man aged 18 to 29 who had mild COVID-19 (a few samples of this study predate the infection). Cell type and time point are not known.

The rearrangement uses TRBV19 and TRBJ2-1, with TRBD1 identical over 10 bases. Germline trimming cut 4 bases from V and 9 bases from J; bases unmatched to any gene: 9. Per germline, CDR1 LNHDA and CDR2 SQIVND (reference sequence). CDR3 length equals 15 residues. This CDR3 is CASSTQRQGAGEQFF. The CDR3 nucleotides read TGTGCCAGTAGTACTCAGCGACAGGGGGCCGGTGAGCAGTTCTTC.

The chain employs TRBV7-9 and TRBJ2-3, with D tentatively TRBD2 (7 bases). Trimming cost V 5 bases and J 4 bases, with 19 bases left between them. The CDR3 has 16 residues. Germline V CDR1 and CDR2: SEHNR, FQNEAQ (reference sequence). CDR3 region: CASSRSTGGLADTQYF. The DNA for the CDR3 is TGTGCCAGCAGCAGAAGCACGGGGGGCCTCGCAGATACGCAGTATTTT.

The chain has TRBV20-1 and TRBJ2-3, with TRBD1 as a possible D gene (6 bases). CDR1 is DFQATT and CDR2 is SNEGSKA in the germline V gene (reference sequence). The CDR3 runs to 13 residues. The germline V and J ends were trimmed by 0 bases and 9 bases, with 13 bases remaining between them. The CDR3 protein is CSARDSGAQTQYF. CDR3 nucleotides: TGCAGTGCTAGAGATTCAGGGGCTCAGACGCAGTATTTT.

In this sample, this clonotype turned up a few times. The chain uses TRBV6-5 and TRBJ2-2; no firm D call. Germline lookup yields CDR1 MNHEY and CDR2 SVGAGI. This CDR3 is built from 12 residues. With 7 bases removed from V and 3 bases from J, the gap between germline ends came to 6 bases. The CDR3: CASMADTGELFF. In nucleotides, the CDR3 is TGTGCCAGCATGGCGGACACCGGGGAGCTGTTTTTT.

This sequence joins TRBV11-3 and TRBJ2-1; D is possibly TRBD1 or TRBD2 (5 bases each). CDR1 is SGHNT and CDR2 is YENEEA in the germline V gene. This CDR3 spans 15 amino acids. Trimming took 6 bases from V and 5 from J, leaving 17 bases between them. The CDR3 loop reads CASSLSLWGNNEQFF. The CDR3, as DNA: TGTGCCAGCAGTCTAAGTCTATGGGGGAACAATGAGCAGTTCTTC.

The J gene is TRBJ2-5, the V gene TRBV5-5; TRBD2 matches 13 bases. The V gene end was trimmed by 0 bases and the J gene end by 3 bases; junction bases not matched to a gene: 8. Per the germline V gene, CDR1 is SGHKS and CDR2 is YYEKEE (reference sequence). CDR3 length: 18 residues. The CDR3 sequence: CASSLAGTGTSGKETQYF. In nucleotides, the CDR3 is TGTGCCAGCAGCTTGGCGGGGACCGGGACTAGCGGGAAAGAGACCCAGTACTTC.

The chain has TRBV4-3 and TRBJ1-6; D gene uncertain. Germline assignment: CDR1 LGHNA and CDR2 YSLEER. With 4 bases removed from V and 3 bases from J, the gap between germline ends came to 7 bases. This CDR3 has 14 residues. Written as DNA, the CDR3 is TGCGCCAGCAGCCCGGACTTCTATAATTCACCCCTCCACTTT. Translation: CASSPDFYNSPLHF.

This clonotype was found a few times. The V call is TRBV24-1, the J call TRBJ1-1, with 7 bases aligning to TRBD1. This CDR3 is built from 15 residues. The germline gives CDR1 KGHDR, CDR2 SFDVKD. V lost 3 bases, J lost 3 bases, and 6 bases stayed unmatched. The CDR3 region has the DNA TGTGCCACCAGTGATCCTCGAACAGGGGACACTGAAGCTTTCTTT. It translates to CATSDPRTGDTEAFF.

This clonotype occurred a few times. The chain is built from TRBV29-1 and TRBJ2-1; no clear D. The length of the CDR3 is 12 residues. Trimming shortened V by 3 bases and J by 5 bases, and 8 bases separated the two germline ends. Germline CDR1 and CDR2: SQVTM and ANQGSEA. The CDR3 loop is CSVEPGNNEQFF. The CDR3 DNA follows: TGCAGCGTTGAGCCGGGTAACAATGAGCAGTTCTTC.

The chain couples TRBV7-9 to TRBJ2-5, with 10 nucleotides matching TRBD1. After removal of 5 bases from V and 5 bases from J, the junction contained 11 bases not matched to a gene. Germline loops: CDR1 SEHNR, CDR2 FQNEAQ (reference sequence). The CDR3 extends over 16 amino acids. This CDR3 reads CASSPRQGAHLETQYF. The CDR3 DNA follows: TGTGCCAGCAGCCCACGACAGGGGGCTCACTTGGAGACCCAGTACTTC. Together with reference TRBV7-9 and TRBJ2-5, the CDR3 gives the full variable domain: DTGVSQNPRHKITKRGQNVTFRCDPISEHNRLYWYRQTLGQGPEFLTYFQNEAQLEKSRLLSDRFSAERPKGSFSTLEIQRTEQGDSAMYLCASSPRQGAHLETQYFGPGTRLLVL.

The chain is built from TRBV7-8 and TRBJ2-3; D remains ambiguous. The germline CDR1 and CDR2 sequences are SGHVS and FQNEAQ. CDR3 length: 17 residues. Trimming took 5 bases from V and 0 from J, leaving 18 bases between them. The CDR3 DNA follows: TGTGCCAGCAGCCCCCACCCGGACGGGTGGAGCACAGATACGCAGTATTTT. Protein product: CASSPHPDGWSTDTQYF.

This sequence joins TRBV2 and TRBJ2-5; D possibly matches TRBD1 or TRBD2 (5 bases each). Deletions cut 8 bases from V and 5 bases from J, with 12 bases between. This CDR3 is built from 12 residues. The germline V gene encodes CDR1 SNHLY and CDR2 FYNNEI. The CDR3 DNA is TGTGCCAGCGCAGCCGAGGGGGAGACCCAGTACTTC. It is translated as CASAAEGETQYF.

There are a few counts of this clonotype. J is TRBJ2-7 and V is TRBV7-9, with a weak D call TRBD2 (7 bases). The V end was cut by 5 bases, the J end by 6 bases, with 17 bases between. The CDR3 sequence is 14 residues long. The germline gives CDR1 SEHNR, CDR2 FQNEAQ (reference sequence). As DNA, the CDR3 is TGTGCCAGCAGCGACTCCCTCGCGGGGGCCGAGCAGTACGTC. Protein: CASSDSLAGAEQYV.

The CDR3 loop is CASSPPRDPLGYTF. CDR3 in DNA: TGTGCCAGCAGCCCCCCTCGGGACCCCCTTGGCTACACCTTC. This chain uses TRBV7-9 with TRBJ1-2; a weak D match, TRBD1 (5 bases). The CDR3 sequence is 14 residues long. CDR1 and CDR2 (germline): SEHNR, FQNEAQ (reference sequence). V was cut by 5 bases and J by 7 bases, with 17 bases left in between.

This clonotype has just a few counts. The germline gene is not matched at one end of the junction; a read error may be the cause. The CDR3: CSVETFRNAEAFF. For the CDR3, the DNA is TGCAGCGTTGAAACGTTTCGGAACGCTGAAGCTTTCTTT. This sequence joins TRBV29-1 and TRBJ1-1; D is uncertain. The V gene's germline CDR1 is SQVTM and CDR2 ANQGSEA. The CDR3 totals 13 residues.

This clonotype showed up many times. The gene calls are TRBV6-5 and TRBJ2-7; a possible D gene is TRBD1 (5 bases). The CDR3 contains 12 residues. V was trimmed by 7 bases and J by 6 bases, leaving 13 bases between them. CDR1 and CDR2 from the germline V gene are MNHEY and SVGAGI. Here the CDR3 DNA reads TGTGCCAGCACCACGCAGGGCGGCGAGCAGTACTTC. Its protein product is CASTTQGGEQYF.

In this sample, this clonotype turned up many times. V is TRBV12-3 or TRBV12-4 and J is TRBJ1-6, with a possible D match to TRBD1 (6 bases). This CDR3 is built from 16 residues. The V and J ends lost 6 bases and 2 bases respectively, with 14 bases between them. In nucleotides, the CDR3 is TGTGCCAGCAGCCCGAGGGGGGATACCTATAATTCACCCCTCCACTTT. This sequence encodes CASSPRGDTYNSPLHF.

This clonotype was detected only a few times. V usage is TRBV3-1 and J usage is TRBJ2-3; unclear D gene. CDR1 and CDR2 (germline): LGHDT, YNNKEL (reference sequence). V was trimmed by 1 base and J by 0 bases, leaving 2 bases between them. The CDR3 has 13 residues. DNA for the CDR3: TGTGCCAGCAGCCAAGCGAGCACAGATACGCAGTATTTT. Its protein product is CASSQASTDTQYF.

Details on this clonotype: No conserved phenylalanine or tryptophan ends this CDR3, so it is likely a read error. No DNA is shown, since the ends of the CDR3 on it are uncertain; the CDR3 is the one TCRdb lists. The CDR3 here is CASSVRAP. The chain carries TRBV9 and TRBJ2-7; the D call TRBD2 from the table was never checked on the DNA. CDR1 is SGDLS and CDR2 is YYNGEE in the germline V gene. The CDR3 length is 8 residues, termini included.

This clonotype was counted between two and nine times. The chain uses TRBV14 and TRBJ1-2; no firm D call. V gave up 4 bases and J gave up 9 bases, with 15 bases separating them. The CDR3 is 13 residues long. CDR1 is SGHDN and CDR2 is FVKESK in the germline V gene. CDR3 amino acids: CASSLRTGSSYTF. The DNA for the CDR3 is TGTGCCAGCAGCCTTAGGACGGGATCGAGCTACACCTTC.

This clonotype showed up just a few times. This chain links TRBV5-1 with TRBJ2-3; D perhaps matches TRBD1 (5 bases). Trimming cost V 4 bases and J 2 bases, with 14 bases left between them. CDR1 SGHRS and CDR2 YFSETQ come from the germline V gene. There are 15 residues in the CDR3. The CDR3 DNA sequence: TGCGCCAGCAGCGTGCCCCAGGGCGACACAGATACGCAGTATTTT. Translation gives CASSVPQGDTDTQYF.

This chain links TRBV5-6 with TRBJ2-3, with a possible D match to TRBD1 (6 bases). Germline V gene lookup returns CDR1 SGHDT and CDR2 YYEEEE. The CDR3 is 17 residues long. V was cut by 0 bases and J by 1 base, with 15 bases left in between. CDR3 sequence: CASSLAGQGLGTDTQYF. In nucleotides, the CDR3 is TGTGCCAGCAGCTTGGCCGGTCAGGGGCTTGGCACAGATACGCAGTATTTT.

The chain has TRBV5-1 and TRBJ2-3; 9 bases line up with TRBD1. J gave up 4 bases and V 3 bases, and 18 bases lay outside the gene matches. CDR3 length: 19 residues. Looked up from germline, CDR1 is SGHRS and CDR2 is YFSETQ. The CDR3 nucleotides are TGCGCCAGCAGCTCAGTTTTCTCCGCCCGGACAGGGGAGTCAGATACGCAGTATTTT. It yields the protein CASSSVFSARTGESDTQYF.

V usage is TRBV6-1 and J usage is TRBJ2-7, with 10 bases fitting TRBD2. Germline trimming cut 6 bases from V and 2 bases from J; bases unmatched to any gene: 7. Per germline, CDR1 MNHNS and CDR2 SASEGT. This CDR3 region has 15 residues. The DNA for the CDR3 is TGTGCCAGCAGGCGGACTAGCGGCTCCGCCTACGAGCAGTACTTC. This encodes CASRRTSGSAYEQYF.

This clonotype has a count of ten or more. The rearrangement uses TRBV14 and TRBJ1-1, with D unresolved. Per the germline V gene, CDR1 is SGHDN and CDR2 is FVKESK. V was pared by 4 bases and J by 2 bases, with 8 bases between. The CDR3 spans 13 residues. The CDR3 coding sequence is TGTGCCAGCAGCCTGGCCAGCAACACTGAAGCTTTCTTT. Protein: CASSLASNTEAFF.

The rearrangement uses TRBV5-1 and TRBJ1-3; 7 bases fit TRBD1. CDR1 is SGHRS, CDR2 YFSETQ, per germline. The J segment lost 0 bases and the V segment lost 4 bases, leaving 7 bases of the junction unmatched. The length of the CDR3 is 16 residues. CDR3 residues: CASSPYTGDSGNTIYF. The CDR3 DNA reads TGCGCCAGCAGCCCGTACACAGGGGACTCTGGAAACACCATATATTTT.

This clonotype occurred a few times. V and J are TRBV7-9 and TRBJ1-5, with unresolved D. Per the germline V gene, CDR1 is SEHNR and CDR2 is FQNEAQ (reference sequence). This CDR3 contains 14 residues. V was shortened by 7 bases and J by 0 bases, with 10 bases between the two germline ends. Written as DNA, the CDR3 is TGTGCCAGCACCAAGGACGGTAGCAATCAGCCCCAGCATTTT. Translated: CASTKDGSNQPQHF.

This chain uses TRBV29-1 with TRBJ2-1, with TRBD2 matching over 7 bases. Per the germline V gene, CDR1 is SQVTM and CDR2 is ANQGSEA. The J segment lost 7 bases and the V segment lost 8 bases, leaving 11 bases of the junction unmatched. The CDR3 runs 13 residues. The CDR3 sequence is CSTTTGRENEQFF. The DNA for the CDR3 is TGCAGCACAACCACCGGGCGGGAGAATGAGCAGTTCTTC.

This clonotype was seen a handful of times. The V gene is TRBV7-2, the J gene TRBJ2-1; 11 bases are shared with TRBD2. V lost 3 bases and J lost 8; bases outside the gene matches: 6. The CDR3 runs to 15 residues. From germline, CDR1 is SGHTA and CDR2 FQGNSA. For the CDR3, the DNA is TGTGCCAGCAGCTTTAGTGGTAGCGGGGGGGATGAGCAGTTCTTC. Encoded protein: CASSFSGSGGDEQFF.

This clonotype was detected a few times. The chain is built from TRBV12-3 or TRBV12-4 and TRBJ1-2, with D maybe TRBD1 (6 bases). The CDR3 totals 14 residues. The ends were cut back, 6 bases at V and 6 bases at J, with 17 bases in the middle. This chain's CDR3 is CASRTGRLAHGYTF. The CDR3 coding sequence is TGTGCCAGCAGGACAGGACGCCTCGCCCATGGCTACACCTTC.